Detailed here is one T cell receptor (beta chain). Its target is unknown. Quantitative barcoded 5'-RACE was used to prepare TCR beta libraries. From the 5' RACE reads, TCRdb called clonotypes with MiXCR, one entry per CDR3 protein. Of about 140,000 distinct CDR3 sequences listed, about 8% were seen once; the top ten hold about 7.3%. The data were taken from a study of CD8 T cells in ankylosing spondylitis. The study's findings and limits: With a CD8+ phenotype, disease-linked clones were relatively rare in peripheral blood. Disease-linked clones reportedly concentrated significantly in matched ankylosing spondylitis synovial fluid. Seemingly characteristic of ankylosing spondylitis blood was a TCR beta motif consisting of several highly homologous variants.

This receptor was identified in a male donor with ankylosing spondylitis. The sample was synovial fluid, either unsorted or a sorted T cell fraction (not recorded which).

The CDR3 reads CASSPGQMVDSPLHF. The DNA of the CDR3 is TGTGCCAGCTCACCGGGGCAGATGGTGGATTCACCCCTCCACTTT. The chain couples TRBV18 to TRBJ1-6, with D perhaps matching TRBD1 (5 bases). Trimming pared 3 bases from V and 8 bases from J, leaving 14 bases between. CDR1 KGHSH and CDR2 LQKENI come from the germline V gene. This CDR3 spans 15 amino acids.